The clone carrying this T cell receptor (beta chain) has a single count. This CDR3 comprises 16 residues. V lost 1 base and J lost 5; bases outside the gene matches: 9. Germline V lookup: CDR1 ENHRY, CDR2 SYGVKD. Using immunoSEQ multiplex PCR, the repertoire was profiled, and TCRdb retains in-frame clones only, with some absent. Here the sample spans 100,000 or so clones, about nine tenths being singletons. The data stem from a study of T cell responses to AZD1222 COVID-19 vaccine. The sample was peripheral blood, taken on day 0 of AZD1222 vaccination. The receptor was isolated from an adult in good health. V gene TRBV10-3 combines with J gene TRBJ2-7; TRBD2 matches 9 bases. The CDR3 DNA follows: TGTGCCATCAGTGAGTTCATGGGCGGGGGGGCCGACGAGCAGTACTTC. This codes for CAISEFMGGGADEQYF.